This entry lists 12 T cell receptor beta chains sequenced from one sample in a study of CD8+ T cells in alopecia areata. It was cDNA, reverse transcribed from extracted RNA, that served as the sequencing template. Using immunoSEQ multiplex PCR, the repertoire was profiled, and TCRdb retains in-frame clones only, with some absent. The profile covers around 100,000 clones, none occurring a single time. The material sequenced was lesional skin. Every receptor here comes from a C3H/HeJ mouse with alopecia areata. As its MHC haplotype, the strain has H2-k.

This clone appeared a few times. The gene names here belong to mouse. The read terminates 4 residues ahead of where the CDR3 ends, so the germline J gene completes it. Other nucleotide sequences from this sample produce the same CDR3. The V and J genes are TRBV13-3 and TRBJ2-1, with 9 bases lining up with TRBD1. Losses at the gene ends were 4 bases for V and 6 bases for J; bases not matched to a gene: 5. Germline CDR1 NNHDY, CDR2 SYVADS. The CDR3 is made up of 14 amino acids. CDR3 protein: CASSLTGGRAEQFF. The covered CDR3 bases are TGTGCCAGCAGTCTCACAGGGGGCCGTGCT.

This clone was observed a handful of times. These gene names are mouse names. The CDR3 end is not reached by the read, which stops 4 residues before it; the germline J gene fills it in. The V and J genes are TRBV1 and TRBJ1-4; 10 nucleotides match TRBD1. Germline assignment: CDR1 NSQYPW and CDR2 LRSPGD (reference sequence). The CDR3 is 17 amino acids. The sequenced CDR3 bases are TGCACCTGCAGTGCAGATCGCGGGACAGGGGTTAGCGAA. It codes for CTCSADRGTGVSE. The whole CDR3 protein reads CTCSADRGTGVSERLFF.

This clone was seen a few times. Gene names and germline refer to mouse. The CDR3 region is CASKGTGVGSDYTF. Partial CDR3 DNA: TGTGCCAGCAAAGGGACAGGGGTCGGCTCC. The V call is TRBV13-3, the J call TRBJ1-2, with 10 positions matching TRBD1. The missing CDR3 end, 4 residues past where the read stops, is filled in from the germline J gene. From germline, CDR1 is NNHDY and CDR2 SYVADS. The CDR3 is 14 amino acids. Trimming removed 6 bases from V and 4 bases from J; junction bases left unmatched: 6.

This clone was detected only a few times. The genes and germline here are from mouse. The CDR3 DNA, read in part, is TGCACCTGCAGGGGTGGGACTGGTTGGGCT. Amino acid sequence: CTCRGGTGWA. In full, the CDR3 is CTCRGGTGWAEQFF. The V call is TRBV1, the J call TRBJ2-1; TRBD2 matches 8 bases. The read terminates 4 residues before the CDR3 end, so the remaining end is supplied by the germline J gene. This CDR3 spans 14 amino acids. CDR1 and CDR2 (germline): NSQYPW, LRSPGD (reference sequence).

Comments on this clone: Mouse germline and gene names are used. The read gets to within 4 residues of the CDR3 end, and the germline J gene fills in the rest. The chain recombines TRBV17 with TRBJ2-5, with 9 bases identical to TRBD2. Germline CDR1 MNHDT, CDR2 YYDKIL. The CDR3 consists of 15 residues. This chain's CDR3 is CASSRDSGGEDTQYF. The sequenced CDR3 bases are TGTGCTAGCAGTAGAGATTCTGGGGGGGAAGAC.

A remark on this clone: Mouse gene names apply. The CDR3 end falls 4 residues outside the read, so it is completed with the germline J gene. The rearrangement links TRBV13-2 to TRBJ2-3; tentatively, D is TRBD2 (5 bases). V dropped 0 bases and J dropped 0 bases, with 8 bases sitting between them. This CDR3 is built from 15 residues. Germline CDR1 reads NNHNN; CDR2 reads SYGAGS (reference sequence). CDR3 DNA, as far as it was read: TGTGCCAGCGGTGATGCTCTGGGAAGTGCAGAA. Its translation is CASGDALGSAE. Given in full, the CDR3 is CASGDALGSAETLYF.

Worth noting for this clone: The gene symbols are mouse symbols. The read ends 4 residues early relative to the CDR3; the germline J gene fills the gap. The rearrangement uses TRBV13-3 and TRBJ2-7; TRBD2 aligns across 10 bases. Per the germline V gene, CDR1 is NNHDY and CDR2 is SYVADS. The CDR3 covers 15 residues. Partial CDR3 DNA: TGTGCCAGCAGTGACACTGGGGGGGAACCATAT. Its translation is CASSDTGGEPY. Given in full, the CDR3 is CASSDTGGEPYEQYF.

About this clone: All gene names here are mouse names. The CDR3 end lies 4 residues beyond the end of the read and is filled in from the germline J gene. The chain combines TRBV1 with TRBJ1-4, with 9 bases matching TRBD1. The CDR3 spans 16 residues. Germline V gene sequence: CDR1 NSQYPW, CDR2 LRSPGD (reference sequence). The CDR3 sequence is CTCSAVGDRDSERLFF. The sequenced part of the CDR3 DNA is TGCACCTGCAGTGCAGTAGGGGACAGGGATAGCGAA.

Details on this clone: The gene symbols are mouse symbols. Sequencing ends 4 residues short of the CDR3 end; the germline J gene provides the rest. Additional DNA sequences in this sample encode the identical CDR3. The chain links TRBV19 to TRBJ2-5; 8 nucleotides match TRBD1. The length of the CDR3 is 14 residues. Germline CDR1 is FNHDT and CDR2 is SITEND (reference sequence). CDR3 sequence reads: CASSPGQGRDTQYF. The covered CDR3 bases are TGTGCCAGCAGTCCCGGACAGGGACGAGAC.

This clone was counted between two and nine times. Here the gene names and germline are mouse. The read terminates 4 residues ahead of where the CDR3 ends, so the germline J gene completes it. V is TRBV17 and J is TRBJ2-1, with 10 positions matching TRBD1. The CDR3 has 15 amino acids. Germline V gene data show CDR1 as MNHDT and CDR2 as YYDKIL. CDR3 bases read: TGTGCTAGCAGCCCCGGGACAGGGGTTGAGGCT. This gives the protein CASSPGTGVEA. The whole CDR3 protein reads CASSPGTGVEAEQFF.

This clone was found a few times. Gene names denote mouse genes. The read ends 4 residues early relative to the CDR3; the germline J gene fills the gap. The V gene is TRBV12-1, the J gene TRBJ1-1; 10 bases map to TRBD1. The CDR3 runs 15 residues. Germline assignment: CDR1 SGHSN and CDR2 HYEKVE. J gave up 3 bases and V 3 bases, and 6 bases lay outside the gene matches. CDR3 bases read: TGTGCCAGCTCTGTATCCGGGACAGGGGACACA. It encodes CASSVSGTGDT. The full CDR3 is CASSVSGTGDTEVFF.

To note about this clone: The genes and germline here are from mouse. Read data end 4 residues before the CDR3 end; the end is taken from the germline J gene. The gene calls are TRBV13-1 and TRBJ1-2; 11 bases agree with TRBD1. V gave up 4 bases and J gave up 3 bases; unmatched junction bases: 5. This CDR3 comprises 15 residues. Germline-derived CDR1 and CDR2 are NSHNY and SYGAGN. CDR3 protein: CASSRTGGADSDYTF. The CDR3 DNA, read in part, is TGTGCCAGCAGTAGGACAGGGGGCGCGGACTCC.